Each of the 15 T cell receptor beta chains below was sequenced from the same sample in a study of identical twins. A single record per CDR3 protein comes from TCRdb applying MiXCR to the 5' RACE reads. The sample yields hundreds of thousands of distinct CDR3 sequences, 7% to 8.5% seen once. This same sample was also part of a study on yellow fever vaccine responses in identical twins.

Sequenced input: CD8+ T cells sorted from blood. These receptors came from a woman in her late teens or twenties in good health.

The rearrangement joins TRBV29-1 to TRBJ1-2; 9 bases map to TRBD1. CDR1 and CDR2 (germline): SQVTM, ANQGSEA. After removal of 1 base from V and 4 bases from J, the junction contained 7 bases not matched to a gene. This CDR3 region has 15 residues. Written as DNA, the CDR3 is TGCAGCGTTGAAGGCCCGGGACAGGGAGGCTATGGCTACACCTTC. Its protein product is CSVEGPGQGGYGYTF. Using reference TRBV29-1 and TRBJ1-2 for the parts outside the CDR3, the full variable domain is SAVISQKPSRDICQRGTSLTIQCQVDSQVTMMFWYRQQPGQSLTLIATANQGSEATYESGFVIDKFPISRPNLTFSTLTVSNMSPEDSSIYLCSVEGPGQGGYGYTFGSGTRLTVV.

The rearrangement links TRBV5-6 to TRBJ2-1, with no clear D. This CDR3 has 12 residues. Germline loops: CDR1 SGHDT, CDR2 YYEEEE. Between the trimmed V and J ends, which lost 0 bases and 8 bases, there was a span of 6 bases. This chain's CDR3 is CASSLDVDEQFF. The CDR3 coding sequence is TGTGCCAGCAGCTTGGATGTCGATGAGCAGTTCTTC.

A few counts support this clonotype. This rearrangement joins TRBV27 to TRBJ2-1; maybe TRBD2 (5 bases). CDR3 length: 13 amino acids. Trimming took 2 bases from V and 7 from J, leaving 9 bases between them. Per germline, CDR1 MNHEY and CDR2 SMNVEV (reference sequence). The CDR3 here is CASSLPERNEQFF. CDR3 sequence (DNA): TGTGCCAGCAGTTTACCTGAGCGGAATGAGCAGTTCTTC.

The chain couples TRBV20-1 to TRBJ1-2; perhaps TRBD1 as D (5 bases). The germline gives CDR1 DFQATT, CDR2 SNEGSKA (reference sequence). V lost 3 bases to trimming and J lost 0 bases, with 20 bases between them. The CDR3 length is 17 residues. This CDR3 reads CSASEGRVGLPNYGYTF. CDR3 nucleotides: TGCAGTGCTAGTGAAGGCAGGGTGGGCCTTCCTAACTATGGCTACACCTTC.

The chain links TRBV4-1 to TRBJ2-7, with 10 bases identical to TRBD2. The CDR3 covers 15 residues. The V segment lost 2 bases and the J segment 3 bases; nucleotides outside the gene matches: 4. CDR1 is MGHRA, CDR2 YSYEKL, per germline. As DNA, the CDR3 is TGCGCCAGCAGCCAAATGGCTAGCGGGAGCTACGAGCAGTACTTC. Protein: CASSQMASGSYEQYF.

This clonotype has a count of ten or more. This rearrangement joins TRBV12-3 or TRBV12-4 to TRBJ2-7, with D perhaps matching TRBD1 or TRBD2 (5 bases each). The ends were cut back, 3 bases at V and 8 bases at J, with 11 bases in the middle. This CDR3 contains 12 residues. CDR3 DNA: TGTGCCAGCAGTTTGGGGACCTATAAGCAGTACTTC. Encoded protein: CASSLGTYKQYF.

This clonotype was observed a few times. The chain is built from TRBV20-1 and TRBJ2-7; the match to TRBD2 covers 9 bases. CDR1 and CDR2 from the germline V gene are DFQATT and SNEGSKA (reference sequence). There are 15 residues in the CDR3. V lost 1 base and J lost 3; bases outside the gene matches: 7. CDR3 in DNA: TGCAGTGCTAGAGTGGTAGCGGGAGCTATCTACGAGCAGTACTTC. It yields the protein CSARVVAGAIYEQYF.

This clonotype has a count of ten or more. The gene calls are TRBV20-1 and TRBJ2-1; 9 bases line up with TRBD2. The germline V gene has CDR1 DFQATT and CDR2 SNEGSKA (reference sequence). V was pared by 6 bases and J by 6 bases, with 9 bases of the junction left unmatched. CDR3 length: 14 amino acids. The CDR3 DNA sequence: TGCAGTGCCAAGAAGACTAGCGGTTCCAATGAGCAGTTCTTC. Translated: CSAKKTSGSNEQFF.

The sample holds a few counts of this clonotype. The rearrangement links TRBV7-6 to TRBJ2-1; TRBD1 aligns across 9 bases. The length of the CDR3 is 17 residues. Losses at the gene ends were 2 bases for V and 4 bases for J; bases not matched to a gene: 9. CDR1 is SGHVS, CDR2 FNYEAQ, per germline. This chain's CDR3 is CASSLSRTGVDYNEQFF. Written as DNA, the CDR3 is TGTGCCAGCAGCTTATCCAGGACAGGGGTCGATTACAATGAGCAGTTCTTC.

V usage is TRBV20-1 and J usage is TRBJ2-7, with 8 bases lining up with TRBD1. V lost 6 bases to trimming and J lost 0 bases; unmatched junction nucleotides: 10. CDR3 length equals 15 residues. Germline V gives CDR1 DFQATT, CDR2 SNEGSKA (reference sequence). The CDR3 here is CSAISGTGVSYEQYF. The DNA for the CDR3 is TGCAGTGCGATTTCGGGGACAGGAGTCTCCTACGAGCAGTACTTC.

This clonotype came up many times. The genes are TRBV29-1 and TRBJ1-2; TRBD1 might be the D (6 bases). Germline lookup yields CDR1 SQVTM and CDR2 ANQGSEA. Between the trimmed V and J ends, which lost 6 bases and 8 bases, there was a span of 16 bases. The CDR3 is 12 residues long. As DNA, the CDR3 is TGCAGCGTAAATGAAGGGGGTGCAGGCTACACCTTC. This sequence encodes CSVNEGGAGYTF.

This clonotype was counted ten times or more. This sequence joins TRBV20-1 and TRBJ1-1; 7 bases match TRBD1. V was pared by 5 bases and J by 1 base, with 7 bases of the junction left unmatched. Germline CDR1 DFQATT, CDR2 SNEGSKA (reference sequence). The CDR3 is made up of 14 amino acids. CDR3 region: CSADTGTANTEAFF. CDR3 bases: TGCAGTGCTGATACCGGGACAGCGAACACTGAAGCTTTCTTT.

This clonotype was observed at least ten times. The J gene is TRBJ1-1, the V gene TRBV7-8, with D possibly being TRBD1 (5 bases). V was cut by 1 base and J by 0 bases, with 15 bases left in between. Germline CDR1 and CDR2: SGHVS and FQNEAQ. The CDR3 runs 17 residues. CDR3 residues: CASSLVAGFSLNTEAFF. The CDR3 DNA follows: TGTGCCAGCAGCTTAGTCGCAGGGTTTAGTCTGAACACTGAAGCTTTCTTT.

In this sample, this clonotype turned up many times. V is TRBV24-1 and J is TRBJ2-1; 7 bases fit TRBD1. Germline lookup yields CDR1 KGHDR and CDR2 SFDVKD. The CDR3 loop spans 14 amino acids. Unmatched junction bases numbered 5, after V lost 8 bases and J lost 2 bases. CDR3 sequence: CATNPGTAYNEQFF. The CDR3 coding sequence is TGTGCCACCAATCCCGGGACAGCCTACAATGAGCAGTTCTTC.

Ten or more counts support this clonotype. The chain joins TRBV12-3 or TRBV12-4 to TRBJ2-1; the D call may be TRBD1 or TRBD2 (5 bases each). CDR3 length: 14 residues. Trimming left V 6 bases short and J 7 bases short, with 16 bases between. The CDR3 reads CASSYGTANNEQFF. The CDR3 region has the DNA TGTGCCAGCAGCTACGGGACCGCTAATAATGAGCAGTTCTTC.